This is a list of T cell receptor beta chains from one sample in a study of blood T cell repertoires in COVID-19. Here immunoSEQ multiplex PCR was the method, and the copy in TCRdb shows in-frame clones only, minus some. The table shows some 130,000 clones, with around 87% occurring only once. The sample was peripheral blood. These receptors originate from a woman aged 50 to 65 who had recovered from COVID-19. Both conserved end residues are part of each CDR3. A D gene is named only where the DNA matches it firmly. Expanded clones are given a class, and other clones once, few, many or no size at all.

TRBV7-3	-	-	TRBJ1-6	TGTGCCAGCAGCTTAGAGGGGGGGGCCGGTTCACCCCTCCACTTT	CASSLEGGAGSPLHF
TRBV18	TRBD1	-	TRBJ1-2	TGTGCCAGCTCACCTCAAGACAGGGAAGACTATGGCTACACCTTC	CASSPQDREDYGYTF
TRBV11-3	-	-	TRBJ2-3	TGTGCCAGCAGCTTAGATAGTGACGGGGAGTATTTT	CASSLDSDGEYF
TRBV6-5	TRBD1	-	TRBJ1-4	TGTGCCAGCATCAACTATGACAGGGCGAATGAAAAACTGTTTTTT	CASINYDRANEKLFF
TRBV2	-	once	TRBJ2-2	TGTGCCAGCAGACAGGGTGACACCGGGGAGCTGTTTTTT	CASRQGDTGELFF
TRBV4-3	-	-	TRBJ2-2	TGCGCCAGCAGCCAAGATCCCTCCGGGGAGCTGTTTTTT	CASSQDPSGELFF
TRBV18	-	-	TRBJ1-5	TGTGCCAGCTCACCAACAGGCCAGGGTCAGCCCCAGCATTTT	CASSPTGQGQPQHF
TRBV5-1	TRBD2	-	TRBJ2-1	TGCGCCAGCAGTACTAGCGGGCTTTACAATGAGCAGTTCTTC	CASSTSGLYNEQFF
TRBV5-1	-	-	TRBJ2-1	TGCGCCAGCAGCTTGGGGCCCCGGGGGGAGCAGTTCTTC	CASSLGPRGEQFF
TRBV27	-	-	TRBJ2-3	TGTGCCAGCAGTTTAGGGGACTCTTGGGATACGCAGTATTTT	CASSLGDSWDTQYF
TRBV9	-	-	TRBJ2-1	TGTGCCAGCAGCGTAGGGGGCGGGGCGTACACTGAGCAGTTCTTC	CASSVGGGAYTEQFF
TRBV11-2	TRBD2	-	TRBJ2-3	TGTGCCAGCAGCTTAGCGGGGGGAGGTGGGTCAGATACGCAGTATTTT	CASSLAGGGGSDTQYF
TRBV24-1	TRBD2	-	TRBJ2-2	TGTGCCACCAGTGATCCAGCGGGAGCAAACACCGGGGAGCTGTTTTTT	CATSDPAGANTGELFF
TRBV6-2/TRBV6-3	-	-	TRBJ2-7	TGTGCCAGCAGCCCTAGCCCCTTCTTTCTGGGGGCGAACGAGCAGTACTTC	CASSPSPFFLGANEQYF
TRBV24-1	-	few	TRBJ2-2	TGTGCCACCAGTAACCCAGGGGAACCCGGGGAGCTGTTTTTT	CATSNPGEPGELFF
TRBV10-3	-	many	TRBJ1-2	TGTGCCATCATGGCGGCAGGGTCTGGCTACACCTTC	CAIMAAGSGYTF
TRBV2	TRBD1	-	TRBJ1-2	TGTGCCATCCGGACAGGGAAGAAGGGTAACTATGGCTACACCTTC	CAIRTGKKGNYGYTF
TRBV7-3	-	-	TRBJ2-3	TGTGCCAGCAGCTTAACCCCAGGATCCACAGATACGCAGTATTTT	CASSLTPGSTDTQYF
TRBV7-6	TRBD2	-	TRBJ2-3	TGTGCCAGCAGCTTAGGAACCCCTAGCGGGACGGGCACAGATACGCAGTATTTT	CASSLGTPSGTGTDTQYF
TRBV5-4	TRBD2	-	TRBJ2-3	TGTGCCAGCAGCCAAGCGGGGGCTAGGGATACGCAGTATTTT	CASSQAGARDTQYF
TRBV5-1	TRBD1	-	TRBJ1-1	TGCGCCAGCAGCTCGACAGGGGGGAACACTGAAGCTTTCTTT	CASSSTGGNTEAFF
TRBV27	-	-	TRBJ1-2	TGTGCCAGCAGTTTACGGGAGGGCTATGGCTACACCTTC	CASSLREGYGYTF
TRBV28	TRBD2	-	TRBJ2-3	TGTGCCAGCAGTTTACGGGGAGGGCCGACAGATACGCAGTATTTT	CASSLRGGPTDTQYF
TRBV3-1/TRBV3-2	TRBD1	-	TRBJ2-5	TGTGCCAGCAGCCAAGGGGACAGGGGAGGATATAGTGCGGGCGGGGAGACCCAGTACTTC	CASSQGDRGGYSAGGETQYF
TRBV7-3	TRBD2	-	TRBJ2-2	TGTGCCAGCAGCTCCCTAGCGGAGAACACCGGGGAGCTGTTTTTT	CASSSLAENTGELFF
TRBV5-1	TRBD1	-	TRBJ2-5	TGCGCCAGCAGCCTTCTAAACCAGGGGGCAGGAGAGACCCAGTACTTC	CASSLLNQGAGETQYF
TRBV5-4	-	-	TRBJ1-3	TGTGCCAGCAGCTCCCCGGGTGAGGGAAACACCATATATTTT	CASSSPGEGNTIYF
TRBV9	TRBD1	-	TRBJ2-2	TGTGCCAGCAGCGGCCGGGACAGCAACACCGGGGAGCTGTTTTTT	CASSGRDSNTGELFF
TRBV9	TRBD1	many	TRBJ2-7	TGTGCCAGCAGCCCGGGACAGGAGAGCGGATACGAGCAGTACTTC	CASSPGQESGYEQYF
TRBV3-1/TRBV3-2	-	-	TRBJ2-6	TGTGCCAGCAGCCAACCTCAGGCTGGGGCCAACGTCCTGACTTTC	CASSQPQAGANVLTF
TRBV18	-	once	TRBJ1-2	TGTGCCAGCTCACCAGAGGGGGAAATAGGGAATGGCTACACCTTC	CASSPEGEIGNGYTF
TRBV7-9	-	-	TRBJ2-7	TGTGCCAGCAGCCCGGAACAGGGTTGGTCCTACGAGCAGTACTTC	CASSPEQGWSYEQYF
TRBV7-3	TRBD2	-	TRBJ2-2	TGTGCCAGCAGCTTAAGGGCGGGAGGAGGAAGCACCGGGGAGCTGTTTTTT	CASSLRAGGGSTGELFF
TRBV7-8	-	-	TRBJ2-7	TGTGCCAGCAGCCCGAAAAGGACAGCGTCATCCTACGAGCAGTACTTC	CASSPKRTASSYEQYF
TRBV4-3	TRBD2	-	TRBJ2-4	TGCGCCAGCAGCCAAGTACTAGCGGAAGCCAAAAACATTCAGTACTTC	CASSQVLAEAKNIQYF
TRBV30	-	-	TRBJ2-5	TGTGCCTTTTACCCAGGGAGGCAAGAGACCCAGTACTTC	CAFYPGRQETQYF
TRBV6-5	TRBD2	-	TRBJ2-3	TGTGCCAGCCGGACTAGCGGGGTTGATACGCAGTATTTT	CASRTSGVDTQYF
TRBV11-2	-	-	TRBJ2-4	TGTGCCAGCAGCCCGAGAACCGCGATGAACATTCAGTACTTC	CASSPRTAMNIQYF
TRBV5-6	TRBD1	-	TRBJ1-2	TGTGCCAGCGGGACAGGACCTTATGGCTACACCTTC	CASGTGPYGYTF
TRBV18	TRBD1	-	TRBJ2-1	TGTGCCAGCTCCCTCAGGACAGGGTCGTACAATGAGCAGTTCTTC	CASSLRTGSYNEQFF